Below, 2 T cell receptor beta chains from the same sample are listed, as sequenced in a study of identical twins. TCRdb processed the 5' RACE reads anew with MiXCR; each CDR3 protein has one entry. Found here are some 460,000 distinct CDR3 sequences, over 12% of them singletons; the top ten hold about 0.52%. The same sample was also studied in work on yellow fever vaccine responses in identical twins.

The sample comprised CD4+ T cells sorted from blood. These TCRs come from a woman under 30 in good health.

The rearrangement uses TRBV21-1 and TRBJ2-1; the D call in the table, TRBD2, was not verified against the DNA. TRBV21-1 is a pseudogene segment. The CDR3 loop spans 15 amino acids. The CDR3 protein is CASSKPARRNNEQFF. The CDR3 region has the DNA TGTGCCAGCAGCAAACCCGCCAGAAGAAACAATGAGCAGTTCTTC.

The J gene is TRBJ2-7, the V gene TRBV5-1, with D perhaps matching TRBD1 (6 bases). V was cut by 0 bases and J by 4 bases, with 11 bases left in between. Germline CDR1 SGHRS, CDR2 YFSETQ. The CDR3 loop spans 14 amino acids. CDR3 nucleotide sequence: TGCGCCAGCAGCTTGGCCGACAGGCAATACGAGCAGTACTTC. This translates into CASSLADRQYEQYF.